What follows are 29 T cell receptor beta chains derived from one specimen sequenced in a study of response to subunit inactivated influenza vaccine. TCRdb reanalysed the RT-PCR reads using MiXCR and keeps one entry per CDR3 protein. The sample holds some 500,000 distinct CDR3 sequences, about 25% seen once. Sequenced here: CD4+ T cells sorted from PBMCs, sampled approximately 5 days after vaccination. These receptors were obtained from a man in his fifties who received an inactivated influenza vaccine.

This clonotype came up a few times. The chain is built from TRBV4-3 and TRBJ2-2, with D possibly matching TRBD2 (6 bases). The CDR3 consists of 17 residues. From germline, CDR1 is LGHNA and CDR2 YSLEER. The germline V and J ends were trimmed by 4 bases and 4 bases, with 19 bases remaining between them. CDR3 protein: CASSPRIASETTGELFF. The CDR3 DNA follows: TGCGCCAGCAGCCCTCGAATAGCTAGCGAGACCACCGGGGAGCTGTTTTTT.

This clonotype was observed a handful of times. The rearrangement uses TRBV4-1 and TRBJ1-4; no clear D gene. Germline V gene sequence: CDR1 MGHRA, CDR2 YSYEKL. With 6 bases removed from V and 8 bases from J, the gap between germline ends came to 10 bases. The CDR3 loop spans 12 amino acids. CDR3 region: CASRNVGEKLFF. CDR3 coding DNA: TGCGCCAGCAGAAACGTTGGGGAAAAACTGTTTTTT.

V usage is TRBV20-1 and J usage is TRBJ1-5; D gene uncertain. The CDR3 length is 13 residues. V gave up 6 bases and J gave up 7 bases, with 16 bases separating them. Germline loops: CDR1 DFQATT, CDR2 SNEGSKA (reference sequence). The DNA of the CDR3 is TGCAGTGCCATACAAGGGTATGACCAGCCCCAGCATTTT. Protein sequence: CSAIQGYDQPQHF.

The V gene is TRBV18, the J gene TRBJ2-5; no definite D call. Germline CDR1 reads KGHSH; CDR2 reads LQKENI. The V end lost 1 base, the J end lost 2 bases, and 11 bases lay between the germline ends. CDR3 length: 15 amino acids. The CDR3 nucleotides are TGTGCCAGCTCACCACTTTGGCAGCTACAAGAGACCCAGTACTTC. Translated, it gives CASSPLWQLQETQYF.

The CDR3 reads CASTPDRSQETQYF. The CDR3 nucleotides are TGTGCCAGCACTCCAGACAGGAGTCAAGAGACCCAGTACTTC. The rearrangement uses TRBV28 and TRBJ2-5; perhaps TRBD1 as D (6 bases). V was trimmed by 7 bases and J by 2 bases, leaving 14 bases between them. CDR1 MDHEN and CDR2 SYDVKM come from the germline V gene. This CDR3 is built from 14 residues. The full variable domain, in which reference TRBV28 and TRBJ2-5 provide the parts outside the CDR3, is DVKVTQSSRYLVKRTGEKVFLECVQDMDHENMFWYRQDPGLGLRLIYFSYDVKMKEKGDIPEGYSVSREKKERFSLILESASTNQTSMYLCASTPDRSQETQYFGPGTRLLVL.

This chain links TRBV30 with TRBJ1-4; 10 bases are a match to TRBD1. The CDR3 sequence is 17 residues long. Trimming cost V 2 bases and J 3 bases; bases outside gene matches: 9. Germline values: CDR1 GTSNPN, CDR2 SVGIG (reference sequence). CDR3 DNA sequence: TGTGCCTGGAGTAGCCCCGGGACAGGGGCACCTAATGAAAAACTGTTTTTT. It is translated as CAWSSPGTGAPNEKLFF.

This chain links TRBV29-1 with TRBJ1-2, with D uncertain. Germline V gene lookup returns CDR1 SQVTM and CDR2 ANQGSEA. There are 13 residues in the CDR3. Trimming left V 4 bases short and J 4 bases short, with 13 bases between. For the CDR3, the DNA is TGCAGCGTTGCCCGAACGTACTCCTATGGCTACACCTTC. Protein: CSVARTYSYGYTF.

This clonotype was detected a few times. The chain employs TRBV7-2 and TRBJ2-3, with a tentative D call TRBD2 (6 bases). The germline CDR1 and CDR2 sequences are SGHTA and FQGNSA. The CDR3 runs to 16 residues. V lost 1 base to trimming and J lost 7 bases, with 18 bases between them. Here the CDR3 DNA reads TGTGCCAGCAGCTTAGATTCAGGCGGCGCGGGAAATACGCAGTATTTT. Amino acids: CASSLDSGGAGNTQYF. Full variable domain (missing parts from reference TRBV7-2 and TRBJ2-3): GAGVSQSPSNKVTEKGKDVELRCDPISGHTALYWYRQSLGQGLEFLIYFQGNSAPDKSGLPSDRFSAERTGGSVSTLTIQRTQQEDSAVYLCASSLDSGGAGNTQYFGPGTRLTVL.

V gene TRBV20-1 combines with J gene TRBJ2-3; TRBD2 aligns across 7 bases. The germline gives CDR1 DFQATT, CDR2 SNEGSKA (reference sequence). Trimming took 5 bases from V and 4 from J; bases not matched to a gene: 0. The CDR3 has 11 amino acids. CDR3 coding DNA: TGCAGTGCTGGACTAGCAGATACGCAGTATTTT. Protein product: CSAGLADTQYF.

The rearrangement uses TRBV24-1 and TRBJ2-5; 11 bases fit TRBD1. CDR1 KGHDR and CDR2 SFDVKD come from the germline V gene. V trimming: 0 bases; J trimming: 3 bases; junction bases outside the gene matches: 2. This CDR3 has 16 amino acids. In nucleotides, the CDR3 is TGTGCCACCAGTGATTTGGGACAGGGGGCTGAAGAGACCCAGTACTTC. The encoded protein is CATSDLGQGAEETQYF.

This clonotype showed up just a few times. The CDR3 spells CASSYSRTGGNDTQYF. CDR3 nucleotide sequence: TGTGCCAGCAGTTACTCCAGGACAGGGGGCAATGATACGCAGTATTTT. V is TRBV6-5 and J is TRBJ2-3; 11 positions agree with TRBD1. Per germline, CDR1 MNHEY and CDR2 SVGAGI. The junction had 5 bases not matched to a gene; V was cut back by 0 bases and J by 6 bases. The CDR3 loop spans 16 amino acids.

V usage is TRBV5-1 and J usage is TRBJ2-3, with D perhaps assigned TRBD1 or TRBD2 (5 bases each). The V end was cut by 4 bases, the J end by 2 bases, with 14 bases between. The CDR3 runs 15 residues. The germline V gene encodes CDR1 SGHRS and CDR2 YFSETQ. CDR3: CASSPGGGPTDTQYF. For the CDR3, the DNA is TGCGCCAGCAGCCCGGGTGGGGGTCCCACAGATACGCAGTATTTT.

Many counts were recorded for this clonotype. The chain carries TRBV2 and TRBJ2-1, with 7 bases matching TRBD2. Germline V gene data show CDR1 as SNHLY and CDR2 as FYNNEI. J gave up 1 base and V 8 bases, and 5 bases lay outside the gene matches. CDR3 size: 14 residues. CDR3 nucleotides: TGTGCCAGCGGAAGACTAGCATCCTACAATGAGCAGTTCTTC. This codes for CASGRLASYNEQFF.

The chain combines TRBV29-1 with TRBJ2-5; 9 bases map to TRBD1. The junction had 8 bases not matched to a gene; V was cut back by 2 bases and J by 4 bases. The germline V gene encodes CDR1 SQVTM and CDR2 ANQGSEA. The length of the CDR3 is 15 residues. In DNA, the CDR3 is TGCAGCGTTGAACCAAGGCCGGACAGGGGAGAGACCCAGTACTTC. It yields the protein CSVEPRPDRGETQYF.

This clonotype was counted a few times. The CDR3 is CSVRVSSGRMLYGEQYF. CDR3 nucleotides: TGCAGCGTTAGGGTATCTAGCGGGAGAATGCTTTATGGGGAGCAGTACTTC. V and J are TRBV29-1 and TRBJ2-7; 10 bases map to TRBD2. Germline CDR1 SQVTM, CDR2 ANQGSEA. The CDR3 loop spans 17 amino acids. Trimming cost V 5 bases and J 7 bases; bases outside gene matches: 20.

This clonotype has at least ten counts. The CDR3 spells CASSFGQNSYEQYF. CDR3 DNA sequence: TGTGCCAGCAGTTTTGGGCAAAACTCCTACGAGCAGTACTTC. The rearrangement links TRBV12-3 or TRBV12-4 to TRBJ2-7, with D uncertain. The CDR3 extends over 14 amino acids. The V end was cut by 3 bases, the J end by 0 bases, with 9 bases between.

V is TRBV5-1 and J is TRBJ2-5, with 8 bases aligning to TRBD2. V lost 5 bases and J lost 5; bases outside the gene matches: 14. The CDR3 covers 16 residues. Germline CDR1 reads SGHRS; CDR2 reads YFSETQ. CDR3 bases: TGCGCCAGCAGTACAACGCCGGGACTAGTCCGGGAGACCCAGTACTTC. Its translation: CASSTTPGLVRETQYF.

The chain has TRBV5-1 and TRBJ2-5; D not resolved. Trimming left V 3 bases short and J 2 bases short, with 14 bases between. The germline CDR1 and CDR2 sequences are SGHRS and YFSETQ. The CDR3 runs to 15 residues. The CDR3 protein is CASSSSSGSQETQYF. The DNA for the CDR3 is TGCGCCAGCAGCTCCTCGTCGGGTTCACAAGAGACCCAGTACTTC. Variable domain in full (rest from reference TRBV5-1 and TRBJ2-5): KAGVTQTPRYLIKTRGQQVTLSCSPISGHRSVSWYQQTPGQGLQFLFEYFSETQRNKGNFPGRFSGRQFSNSRSEMNVSTLELGDSALYLCASSSSSGSQETQYFGPGTRLLVL.

The V and J genes are TRBV29-1 and TRBJ2-4; the D gene is possibly TRBD1 (6 bases). The V end was cut by 4 bases, the J end by 3 bases, with 10 bases between. Germline values: CDR1 SQVTM, CDR2 ANQGSEA. CDR3 length: 13 residues. The DNA of the CDR3 is TGCAGCGTTGTCCCGGACAGCAAAAACATTCAGTACTTC. As protein: CSVVPDSKNIQYF.

This clonotype has just one count. The chain recombines TRBV11-2 with TRBJ2-7, with 8 bases aligning to TRBD2. The junction had 21 bases not matched to a gene; V was cut back by 3 bases and J by 2 bases. Germline loops: CDR1 SGHAT, CDR2 FQNNGV. The CDR3 is made up of 20 amino acids. Here the CDR3 DNA reads TGTGCCAGCAGCTTCCCCCTGGCAGGTAGAAAGCGGGAGTCCCCCTACGAGCAGTACTTC. Protein product: CASSFPLAGRKRESPYEQYF.

This clonotype was counted only a few times. CDR3 bases: TGTGCCAGCAGTTCTCAGACACCTTACAATGAGCAGTTCTTC. It is translated as CASSSQTPYNEQFF. This chain uses TRBV12-3 or TRBV12-4 with TRBJ2-1; no reliable D call. This CDR3 has 14 amino acids. Trimming left V 4 bases short and J 4 bases short, with 11 bases between.

This clonotype was counted only a few times. CDR3 nucleotides: TGCGCCAGCAAGATCGGCCCAGGCGCGGGGACAGGTTACAATGAGCAGTTCTTC. Translated: CASKIGPGAGTGYNEQFF. The chain has TRBV10-2 and TRBJ2-1, with 8 bases that match TRBD1. This CDR3 comprises 18 residues. V lost 7 bases, J lost 4 bases, and 18 bases stayed unmatched. The germline V gene encodes CDR1 WSHSY and CDR2 SAAADI.

There are a few counts of this clonotype. V is TRBV5-1 and J is TRBJ2-5; the D gene is possibly TRBD2 (7 bases). The V and J ends lost 3 bases and 4 bases respectively, with 16 bases between them. This CDR3 is built from 15 residues. CDR1 is SGHRS and CDR2 is YFSETQ in the germline V gene. Here the CDR3 DNA reads TGCGCCAGCAGCTCGGGGGGCAGTACCCGAGAGACCCAGTACTTC. Translating it yields CASSSGGSTRETQYF.

The chain recombines TRBV29-1 with TRBJ2-3, with 7 nucleotides matching TRBD2. Trimming removed 8 bases from V and 0 bases from J; junction bases left unmatched: 5. CDR3 length equals 13 residues. Germline CDR1 reads SQVTM; CDR2 reads ANQGSEA. CDR3 residues: CSTAGVSTDTQYF. The CDR3 DNA reads as TGCAGCACTGCGGGGGTTAGCACAGATACGCAGTATTTT.

The V and J genes are TRBV12-3 or TRBV12-4 and TRBJ2-2; D not resolved. Trimming took off 0 bases at V and 7 bases at J, with 9 bases between the two ends. This CDR3 contains 14 residues. CDR3 coding DNA: TGTGCCAGCAGTTTAGCTCTAGGAGTCGGGGAGCTGTTTTTT. Amino acids: CASSLALGVGELFF.

The chain joins TRBV3-1 to TRBJ2-1, with D unresolved. Deletions cut 3 bases from V and 6 bases from J, with 9 bases between. Germline loops: CDR1 LGHDT, CDR2 YNNKEL (reference sequence). The CDR3 covers 13 residues. CDR3 DNA sequence: TGTGCCAGCAGCCAGATACCAGGCAATGAGCAGTTCTTC. The encoded protein is CASSQIPGNEQFF.

Written as DNA, the CDR3 is TGTGCCAGCAGCCAAGAGACAGGCAATCAGCCCCAGCATTTT. This encodes CASSQETGNQPQHF. The chain couples TRBV4-2 to TRBJ1-5, with D possibly being TRBD1 (5 bases). V shed 0 bases and J shed 2 bases, with 5 bases lying between them. This CDR3 spans 14 amino acids. The germline V gene has CDR1 LGHNA and CDR2 YNFKEQ.

This clonotype was recorded a few times. This CDR3 reads CASTIPRQALTEAFF. CDR3 bases: TGTGCCAGCACCATTCCGCGACAGGCTCTCACTGAAGCTTTCTTT. The chain employs TRBV28 and TRBJ1-1, with a possible D match to TRBD1 (6 bases). Germline V lookup: CDR1 MDHEN, CDR2 SYDVKM. V was clipped by 7 bases and J by 4 bases, with 19 bases between them. This CDR3 region has 15 residues.

The chain uses TRBV7-8 and TRBJ2-7; D possibly corresponds to TRBD1 (5 bases). The CDR3 runs to 15 residues. V was cut by 5 bases and J by 2 bases, with 16 bases left in between. The germline CDR1 and CDR2 sequences are SGHVS and FQNEAQ. Written as DNA, the CDR3 is TGTGCCAGCAGCCCCTATCGGACACCCGCCTACGAGCAGTACTTC. Translated: CASSPYRTPAYEQYF. Drawing the rest from reference TRBV7-8 and TRBJ2-7, the complete variable domain is GAGVSQSPRYKVAKRGQDVALRCDPISGHVSLFWYQQALGQGPEFLTYFQNEAQLDKSGLPSDRFFAERPEGSVSTLKIQRTQQEDSAVYLCASSPYRTPAYEQYFGPGTRLTVT.